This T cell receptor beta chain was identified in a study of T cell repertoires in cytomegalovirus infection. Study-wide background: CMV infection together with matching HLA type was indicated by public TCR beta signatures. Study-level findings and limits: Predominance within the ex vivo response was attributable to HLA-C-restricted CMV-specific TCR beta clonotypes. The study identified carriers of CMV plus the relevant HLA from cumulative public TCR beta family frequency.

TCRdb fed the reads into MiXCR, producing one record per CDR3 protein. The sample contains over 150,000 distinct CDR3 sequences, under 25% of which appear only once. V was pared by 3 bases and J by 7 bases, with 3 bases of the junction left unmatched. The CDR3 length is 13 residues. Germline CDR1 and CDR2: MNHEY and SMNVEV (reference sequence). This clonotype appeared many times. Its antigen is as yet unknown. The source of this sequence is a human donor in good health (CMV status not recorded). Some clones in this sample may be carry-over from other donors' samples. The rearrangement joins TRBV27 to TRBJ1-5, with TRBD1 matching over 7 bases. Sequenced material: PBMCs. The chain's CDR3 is CASSFQGVQPQHF. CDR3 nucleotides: TGTGCCAGCAGTTTTCAGGGGGTACAGCCCCAGCATTTT.